This T cell receptor (beta chain) was sequenced for a study of cytomegalovirus exposure and HLA in healthy donors. General study findings and limits: As a later analysis showed, a missense DCLRE1C variant was linked to trimming of TCR beta V- and J-genes. The study assumed roughly uniform donor sequencing depth for presence/absence analyses. According to the study, 160 or so TCR beta chains were cytomegalovirus-associated.

This clone was recorded a few times. Its cognate antigen is unknown. Unrecorded immune exposure was likely among donors, who were nominally healthy when sampled. Trimming pared 0 bases from V and 10 bases from J, leaving 8 bases between. Germline V gene data show CDR1 as SGHRS and CDR2 as YFSETQ. The CDR3 runs to 12 residues. PCR used 60 Vbeta primers and 13 Jbeta primers. Produced via immunoSEQ multiplex PCR; TCRdb's table is partial and in-frame only. The sample lists 150,000 or so clones; 84% were seen once. This chain connects TRBV5-1 to TRBJ2-1; D unclear. Sequenced: PBMCs. This TCR was sampled from a man aged 18 to 30 in good health and CMV-seronegative. Here the CDR3 DNA reads TGCGCCAGCAGCTTGGGGCGGATAGAGCAGTTCTTC. Its translation: CASSLGRIEQFF.